These 30 T cell receptor beta chains were all obtained from the same sample, sequenced in a study of OX40 agonist ivuxolimab in advanced cancers. Produced via immunoSEQ multiplex PCR; TCRdb's table is partial and in-frame only. The sample lists roughly 100,000 clones; roughly 84% were seen once. The sample consisted of CD4+ or CD8+ T cells sorted from blood, taken in a trial of the OX40 agonist ivuxolimab. These receptors originate from an adult with an advanced solid tumor such as melanoma, head and neck, liver or kidney cancer.

This chain joins TRBV28 and TRBJ1-2; D is perhaps TRBD1 (5 bases). This CDR3 is 14 amino acids long. The V and J ends lost 3 bases and 4 bases respectively, with 12 bases between them. Germline V lookup: CDR1 MDHEN, CDR2 SYDVKM. The CDR3 coding sequence is TGTGCCAGCAGTTTCGAGGGGAGGGGCTATGGCTACACCTTC. Its protein is CASSFEGRGYGYTF.

V and J are TRBV29-1 and TRBJ1-1; no firm D call. From germline, CDR1 is SQVTM and CDR2 ANQGSEA. Trimming shortened V by 3 bases and J by 3 bases, and 11 bases separated the two germline ends. This CDR3 is built from 13 residues. This chain's CDR3 is CSVDLGSYTEAFF. DNA for the CDR3: TGCAGCGTTGACCTGGGGTCGTACACTGAAGCTTTCTTT. The full variable domain, completed using reference TRBV29-1 and TRBJ1-1, is SAVISQKPSRDICQRGTSLTIQCQVDSQVTMMFWYRQQPGQSLTLIATANQGSEATYESGFVIDKFPISRPNLTFSTLTVSNMSPEDSSIYLCSVDLGSYTEAFFGQGTRLTVV.

This chain links TRBV7-3 with TRBJ2-3; TRBD1 might be the D (5 bases). The CDR3 consists of 16 residues. The V end lost 5 bases, the J end lost 0 bases, and 15 bases lay between the germline ends. Per the germline V gene, CDR1 is SGHTA and CDR2 is FQGTGA. CDR3 DNA: TGTGCCAGCAGCCCAACAGGAGCGACTAGCACAGATACGCAGTATTTT. The encoded protein is CASSPTGATSTDTQYF. The full variable domain, rest sourced from reference TRBV7-3 and TRBJ2-3, is GAGVSQTPSNKVTEKGKYVELRCDPISGHTALYWYRQSLGQGPEFLIYFQGTGAADDSGLPNDRFFAVRPEGSVSTLKIQRTERGDSAVYLCASSPTGATSTDTQYFGPGTRLTVL.

The genes are TRBV25-1 and TRBJ2-3, with 8 bases that match TRBD1. Trimming took 3 bases from V and 2 from J; bases not matched to a gene: 1. Germline CDR1 MGHDK, CDR2 SYGVNS. This CDR3 has 14 amino acids. The CDR3 protein is CASSETGVTDTQYF. CDR3 DNA sequence: TGTGCCAGCAGTGAGACAGGGGTCACAGATACGCAGTATTTT.

This clone was observed once. The chain links TRBV21-1 to TRBJ1-2; the tabulated D call, TRBD1, remains unverified against the DNA. TRBV21-1 is a pseudogene. The CDR3 has 19 amino acids. The CDR3 is CASSKATFSGTGIMRGYTF. The CDR3 nucleotides read TGTGCCAGCAGCAAAGCGACATTCTCCGGGACAGGGATTATGCGTGGCTACACCTTC.

This chain joins TRBV5-4 and TRBJ1-2; perhaps TRBD1 as D (5 bases). Germline loops: CDR1 SGHNT, CDR2 YYREEE (reference sequence). The CDR3 runs to 17 residues. V was pared by 4 bases and J by 2 bases, with 21 bases between. The CDR3 DNA reads as TGTGCCAGCAGCGCTCGCGGGACGCGAGCCATAAACTATGGCTACACCTTC. This codes for CASSARGTRAINYGYTF.

The chain recombines TRBV10-3 with TRBJ1-5, with D uncertain. Germline CDR1 is ENHRY and CDR2 is SYGVKD. The length of the CDR3 is 13 residues. Trimming stripped 6 bases from V and 0 bases from J, with 6 bases between. CDR3 sequence reads: CAIRANSNQPQHF. For the CDR3, the DNA is TGTGCCATCAGGGCGAATAGCAATCAGCCCCAGCATTTT.

J is TRBJ1-1 and V is TRBV6-5, with 8 bases identical to TRBD1. This CDR3 has 15 residues. Germline values: CDR1 MNHEY, CDR2 SVGAGI. The V gene end was trimmed by 7 bases and the J gene end by 8 bases; junction bases not matched to a gene: 15. This CDR3 reads CASTEQTGATTEAFF. For the CDR3, the DNA is TGTGCCAGCACCGAACAGACAGGGGCCACGACGGAAGCTTTCTTT.

The chain links TRBV28 to TRBJ1-5, with D unclear. This CDR3 has 17 amino acids. CDR1 is MDHEN and CDR2 is SYDVKM in the germline V gene. V was trimmed by 3 bases and J by 1 base, leaving 16 bases between them. The CDR3 DNA follows: TGTGCCAGCAGTTTTATCAGGCGGGGTTTGAGCAATCAGCCCCAGCATTTT. Translated, it gives CASSFIRRGLSNQPQHF.

The chain employs TRBV10-2 and TRBJ2-3, with TRBD2 identical over 7 bases. V lost 4 bases, J lost 0 bases, and 1 base stayed unmatched. This CDR3 has 14 amino acids. Germline CDR1 and CDR2: WSHSY and SAAADI. The chain's CDR3 is CASSAGGSTDTQYF. The CDR3 DNA sequence: TGCGCCAGCAGTGCGGGGGGTAGCACAGATACGCAGTATTTT.

This clone has only one observation. The chain combines TRBV27 with TRBJ2-3, with 8 bases that match TRBD1. V gave up 5 bases and J gave up 1 base; unmatched junction bases: 11. This CDR3 is built from 17 residues. Germline values: CDR1 MNHEY, CDR2 SMNVEV (reference sequence). CDR3 DNA: TGTGCCAGCAGTCCCCTTCCAGGGGGCGGCCGCACAGATACGCAGTATTTT. As protein: CASSPLPGGGRTDTQYF.

The V and J genes are TRBV28 and TRBJ2-1, with D possibly TRBD1 on 5 matching bases. Germline V lookup: CDR1 MDHEN, CDR2 SYDVKM. Trimming cost V 3 bases and J 6 bases, with 12 bases left between them. The CDR3 has 14 amino acids. Here the CDR3 reads CASSLNLRGNEQFF. Written as DNA, the CDR3 is TGTGCCAGCAGTTTGAACTTAAGGGGCAATGAGCAGTTCTTC.

This chain links TRBV2 with TRBJ2-3, with D perhaps TRBD2 (6 bases). CDR1 is SNHLY and CDR2 is FYNNEI in the germline V gene. The ends were cut back, 4 bases at V and 0 bases at J, with 11 bases in the middle. This CDR3 is 15 amino acids long. The CDR3 region has the DNA TGTGCCAGCAGTGTTGGGGGGTCTAGCACAGATACGCAGTATTTT. This sequence encodes CASSVGGSSTDTQYF.

As concerns this clone: This specimen includes other DNA sequences encoding the same CDR3. This chain uses TRBV7-2 with TRBJ2-7, with 7 bases matching TRBD1. V was clipped by 3 bases and J by 0 bases; unmatched bases: 5. From germline, CDR1 is SGHTA and CDR2 FQGNSA. This CDR3 has 15 amino acids. The chain's CDR3 is CASSLSRGSSYEQYF. In nucleotides, the CDR3 is TGTGCCAGCAGCTTGAGCAGGGGGAGCTCCTACGAGCAGTACTTC.

The chain uses TRBV16 and TRBJ2-3; 8 nucleotides align to TRBD1. The CDR3 runs to 16 residues. The V gene's germline CDR1 is KGHSY and CDR2 FQNENV. Trimming at V came to 4 bases and at J to 2 bases, leaving 8 bases not matched to a gene. CDR3 in DNA: TGTGCCAGCAGCCCGGACAGGGCCGGTCCCACAGATACGCAGTATTTT. It codes for CASSPDRAGPTDTQYF.

The chain links TRBV6-5 to TRBJ1-2; 10 bases align to TRBD1. V trimming: 6 bases; J trimming: 4 bases; junction bases outside the gene matches: 8. The length of the CDR3 is 15 residues. CDR1 and CDR2 from the germline V gene are MNHEY and SVGAGI. Written as DNA, the CDR3 is TGTGCCAGCAGCGACGGACAGGGGGGGATCTATGGCTACACCTTC. This sequence encodes CASSDGQGGIYGYTF.

The V gene is TRBV6-1, the J gene TRBJ1-1; D is uncertain. V lost 6 bases and J 3 bases, leaving 11 bases between the germline ends. Per germline, CDR1 MNHNS and CDR2 SASEGT. The CDR3 is 13 amino acids. This CDR3 is CASSAGWDTEAFF. The CDR3 nucleotides read TGTGCCAGCAGCGCAGGTTGGGACACTGAAGCTTTCTTT.

This clone has a single count. The V call is TRBV7-2, the J call TRBJ2-3, with a tentative D call TRBD1 (5 bases). The CDR3 extends over 16 amino acids. Trimming stripped 0 bases from V and 4 bases from J, with 14 bases between. The germline CDR1 and CDR2 sequences are SGHTA and FQGNSA. CDR3 protein: CASSLAPRARADTQYF. In nucleotides, the CDR3 is TGTGCCAGCAGCTTAGCCCCCAGGGCAAGGGCAGATACGCAGTATTTT.

The rearrangement links TRBV20-1 to TRBJ1-1; D call uncertain. The CDR3 runs to 11 residues. V shed 5 bases and J shed 14 bases, with 18 bases lying between them. Per germline, CDR1 DFQATT and CDR2 SNEGSKA (reference sequence). CDR3 protein: CSAPLASQVFF. CDR3 nucleotides: TGCAGTGCTCCTCTCGCATCCCAAGTCTTCTTT.

This chain links TRBV6-4 with TRBJ1-2; perhaps TRBD1 as D (6 bases). V gave up 2 bases and J gave up 4 bases, with 11 bases separating them. Germline values: CDR1 MRHNA, CDR2 SNTAGT. There are 14 residues in the CDR3. CDR3 DNA sequence: TGTGCCAGCAGTGACCAGGACAGACGCTATGGCTACACCTTC. Protein sequence: CASSDQDRRYGYTF.

This clone has just one count. The genes are TRBV4-2 and TRBJ1-2; weak D call: TRBD1 (5 bases). This CDR3 has 15 amino acids. Germline-derived CDR1 and CDR2 are LGHNA and YNFKEQ. V shed 2 bases and J shed 3 bases, with 13 bases lying between them. Here the CDR3 reads CASSQRLGEYYGYTF. CDR3 sequence (DNA): TGTGCCAGCAGCCAAAGATTGGGGGAATACTATGGCTACACCTTC.

J is TRBJ1-2 and V is TRBV4-3, with TRBD1 as a possible D gene (5 bases). The CDR3 covers 14 residues. Trimming stripped 4 bases from V and 3 bases from J, with 12 bases between. Germline CDR1 and CDR2: LGHNA and YSLEER. CDR3 region: CASSRSRGDYGYTF. CDR3 sequence (DNA): TGCGCCAGCAGCCGTAGTCGGGGCGACTATGGCTACACCTTC.

This chain's CDR3 is CASSSAGTGTLNEQFF. The CDR3 nucleotides are TGTGCCAGCAGCTCGGCCGGGACAGGGACCCTAAATGAGCAGTTCTTC. V and J are TRBV7-9 and TRBJ2-1, with 9 bases aligning to TRBD1. The germline V gene encodes CDR1 SEHNR and CDR2 FQNEAQ (reference sequence). V shed 4 bases and J 7 bases; nucleotides not matched to a gene: 11. This CDR3 is 16 amino acids long.

This clone was counted between two and nine times. The chain is built from TRBV4-3 and TRBJ2-3; D is uncertain. V was cut by 1 base and J by 2 bases, with 16 bases left in between. The CDR3 length is 17 residues. Germline CDR1 LGHNA, CDR2 YSLEER. The DNA of the CDR3 is TGCGCCAGCAGCCAAGGTTCCGGCAGGCGAAACACAGATACGCAGTATTTT. Translated, it gives CASSQGSGRRNTDTQYF.

This chain links TRBV28 with TRBJ1-4; 9 nucleotides match TRBD1. From germline, CDR1 is MDHEN and CDR2 SYDVKM. J gave up 4 bases and V 5 bases, and 11 bases lay outside the gene matches. CDR3 length: 17 amino acids. CDR3 protein: CASSVDRGSVGNEKLFF. The CDR3 DNA reads as TGTGCCAGCAGTGTGGACAGGGGATCGGTGGGTAATGAAAAACTGTTTTTT.

In DNA form, the CDR3 reads TGTGCCAGCAGTTCCGGGGTAACCGGGGAGCTGTTTTTT. This encodes CASSSGVTGELFF. The chain links TRBV6-5 to TRBJ2-2; possibly TRBD2 for D (5 bases). Trimming took off 4 bases at V and 5 bases at J, with 8 bases between the two ends. In germline, CDR1 is MNHEY, CDR2 SVGAGI. This CDR3 comprises 13 residues.

The CDR3 region has the DNA TGTGCCAGTAGTATGGGCGTAACCGGGGAGCTGTTTTTT. Its protein is CASSMGVTGELFF. The chain has TRBV19 and TRBJ2-2; D gene ambiguous. Germline lookup yields CDR1 LNHDA and CDR2 SQIVND (reference sequence). The germline V and J ends were trimmed by 3 bases and 5 bases, with 7 bases remaining between them. CDR3 size: 13 residues.

V is TRBV19 and J is TRBJ2-3; TRBD2 agrees at 8 bases. Germline V gene lookup returns CDR1 LNHDA and CDR2 SQIVND (reference sequence). The CDR3 is 18 residues long. V was pared by 2 bases and J by 2 bases, with 12 bases of the junction left unmatched. The CDR3 DNA is TGTGCCAGTAGTATAAGGGCTAGCGGGCTTGCCTACACAGATACGCAGTATTTT. It specifies CASSIRASGLAYTDTQYF.

The J gene is TRBJ2-7, the V gene TRBV18; 7 bases line up with TRBD2. In germline, CDR1 is KGHSH, CDR2 LQKENI. There are 16 residues in the CDR3. The trim removed 3 bases at V and 2 bases at J, leaving 10 bases unmatched. CDR3 sequence: CASSPPGAGDPYEQYF. The CDR3 nucleotides are TGTGCCAGCTCACCGCCCGGGGCGGGGGACCCCTACGAGCAGTACTTC.

This sequence joins TRBV11-2 and TRBJ1-5; D may be TRBD1 (5 bases). The CDR3 covers 14 residues. The V and J ends lost 0 bases and 11 bases respectively, with 14 bases between them. The germline CDR1 and CDR2 sequences are SGHAT and FQNNGV. The CDR3 DNA sequence: TGTGCCAGCAGCTTAGATGGGGGAGGGAAGACCCAGCATTTT. This gives the protein CASSLDGGGKTQHF.